The rows below give T cell receptor beta chains drawn from one sample of a study of human T cells and chemical hapten exposure. TCRdb re-called the RACE reads with MiXCR, one entry per CDR3 protein. The sample shows about 82,000 distinct CDR3 sequences, over 10% of them seen only once. The input for sequencing was whole blood, taken in connection with sensitization to the hapten diphenylcyclopropenone (DPC). Receptors originate from a woman aged 50 to 65 with alopecia areata. Some clones in this sample may be carry-over from other donors' samples. CDR3s include the opening cysteine and the closing phenylalanine or tryptophan. The D gene is left open where the match is weak. Not all rows give a size; the values are once, few, many and, for expanded clones, a class.

size: many
D: NA
V: TRBV30
J: TRBJ2-7
DNA: TGTGCCTGGAGTGTATTTGCTCCACCCTTCTACGAGCAGTACTTC
CDR3: CAWSVFAPPFYEQYF

size: few
D: NA
V: TRBV7-9
J: TRBJ2-3
DNA: TGTGCCAGCAGCTACAGGGTTCAGGCAGATACGCAGTATTTT
CDR3: CASSYRVQADTQYF

size: few
D: NA
V: TRBV5-6
J: TRBJ2-1
DNA: TGTGCCAGCAGCTTGAGTATTTACAATGAGCAGTTCTTC
CDR3: CASSLSIYNEQFF

size: NA
D: NA
V: TRBV20-1
J: TRBJ1-4
DNA: TGCAGTGGGGTGGTTGATGGGTTTGAAAAACTGTTTTTT
CDR3: CSGVVDGFEKLFF

size: many
D: NA
V: TRBV20-1
J: TRBJ2-5
DNA: TGCAGTGCTAGAGGCCTAGGTGTCCAAGAGACCCAGTACTTC
CDR3: CSARGLGVQETQYF

size: few
D: NA
V: TRBV2
J: TRBJ1-5
DNA: TGTGCCAGCAGTGAAGACGCAGGGACTAATCAGCCCCAGCATTTT
CDR3: CASSEDAGTNQPQHF

size: many
D: TRBD2
V: TRBV20-1
J: TRBJ2-2
DNA: TGCAGTGCTAGATCCCGCCTAGCGGGAGGGAACACCGGGGAGCTGTTTTTT
CDR3: CSARSRLAGGNTGELFF

size: few
D: NA
V: TRBV5-8
J: TRBJ1-3
DNA: TGTGCCAGCAGCCCTGACACCCTACGGAACACCATATATTTT
CDR3: CASSPDTLRNTIYF

size: NA
D: TRBD1
V: TRBV5-1
J: TRBJ1-1
DNA: TGCGCCAGCACCCTGGGGCCACGGACAGGGGGCACTGAAGCTTTCTTT
CDR3: CASTLGPRTGGTEAFF

size: many
D: NA
V: TRBV9
J: TRBJ2-4
DNA: TGTGCCAGCAGCATGGACCCCCAAAACATTCAGTACTTC
CDR3: CASSMDPQNIQYF

size: NA
D: TRBD1
V: TRBV6-5
J: TRBJ1-1
DNA: TGTGCCAGCAGTCCCCGTCAGGGGGCGGAAGCTTTCTTT
CDR3: CASSPRQGAEAFF

size: NA
D: NA
V: TRBV20-1
J: TRBJ1-1
DNA: TGCAGTGCTACCCAACCGATGGCCAGGGCGAACACTGAAGCTTTCTTT
CDR3: CSATQPMARANTEAFF

size: many
D: TRBD1
V: TRBV29-1
J: TRBJ2-5
DNA: TGCAGCGTCGTCTCGACAGGGATACAGACCCAGTACTTC
CDR3: CSVVSTGIQTQYF

size: few
D: NA
V: TRBV11-2
J: TRBJ1-1
DNA: TGTGCCAGCAGCTTAAGGGGCTATGGTAAAGCTTTCTTT
CDR3: CASSLRGYGKAFF